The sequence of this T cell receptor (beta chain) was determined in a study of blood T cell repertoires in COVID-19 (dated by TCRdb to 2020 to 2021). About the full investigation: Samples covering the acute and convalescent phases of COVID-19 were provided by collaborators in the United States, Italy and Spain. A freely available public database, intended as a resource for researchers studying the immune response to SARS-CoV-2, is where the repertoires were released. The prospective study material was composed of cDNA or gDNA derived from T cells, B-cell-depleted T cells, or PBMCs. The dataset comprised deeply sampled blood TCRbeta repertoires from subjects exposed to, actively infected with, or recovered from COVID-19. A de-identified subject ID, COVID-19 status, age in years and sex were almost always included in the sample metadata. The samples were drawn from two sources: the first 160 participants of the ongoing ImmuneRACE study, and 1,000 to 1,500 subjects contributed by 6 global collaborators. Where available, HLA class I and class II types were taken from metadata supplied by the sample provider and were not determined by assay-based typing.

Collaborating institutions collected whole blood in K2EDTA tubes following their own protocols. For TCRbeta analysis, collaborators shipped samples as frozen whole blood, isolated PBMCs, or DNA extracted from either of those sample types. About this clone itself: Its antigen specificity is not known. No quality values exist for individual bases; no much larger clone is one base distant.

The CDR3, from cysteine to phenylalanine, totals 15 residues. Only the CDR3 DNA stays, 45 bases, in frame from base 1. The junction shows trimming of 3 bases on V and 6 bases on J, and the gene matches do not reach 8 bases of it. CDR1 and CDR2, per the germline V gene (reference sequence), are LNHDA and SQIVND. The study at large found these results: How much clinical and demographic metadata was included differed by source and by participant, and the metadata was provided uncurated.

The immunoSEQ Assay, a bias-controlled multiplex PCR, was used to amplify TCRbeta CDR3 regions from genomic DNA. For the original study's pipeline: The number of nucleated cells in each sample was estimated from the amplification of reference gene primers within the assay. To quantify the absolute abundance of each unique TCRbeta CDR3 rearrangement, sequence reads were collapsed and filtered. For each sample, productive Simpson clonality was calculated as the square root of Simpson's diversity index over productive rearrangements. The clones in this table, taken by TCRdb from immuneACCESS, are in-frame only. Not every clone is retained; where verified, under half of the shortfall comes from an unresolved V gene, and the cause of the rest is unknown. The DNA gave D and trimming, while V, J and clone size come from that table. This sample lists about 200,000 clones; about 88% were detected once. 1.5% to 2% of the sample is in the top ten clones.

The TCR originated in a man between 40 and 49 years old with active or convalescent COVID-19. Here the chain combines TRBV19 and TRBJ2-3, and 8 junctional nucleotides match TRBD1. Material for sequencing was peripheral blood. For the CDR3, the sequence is CASSISQGAWDTQYF. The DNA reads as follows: TGTGCCAGTAGTATTTCCCAGGGGGCATGGGATACGCAGTATTTT.